Below, 29 T cell receptor beta chains from the same sample are listed, as sequenced in a study of blood T cells in healthy people across ages. The second PCR ran roughly 7 to 12 cycles with a sample-barcoded 5' primer and J-beta primers. One entry per CDR3 protein results from TCRdb running MiXCR on the 5' RACE reads. Of roughly 730,000 distinct CDR3 sequences listed, 56% are singletons. Sample: blood. These receptors all come from a man in his forties in good health.

In this sample, this clonotype turned up a few times. V is TRBV9 and J is TRBJ2-3; the D gene is possibly TRBD2 (7 bases). The CDR3 spans 13 residues. Germline assignment: CDR1 SGDLS and CDR2 YYNGEE. V lost 7 bases, J lost 3 bases, and 12 bases lay in between. CDR3 in DNA: TGTGCCAGCGGGAGGGGGGGGACAGATACGCAGTATTTT. It yields the protein CASGRGGTDTQYF.

The chain couples TRBV5-1 to TRBJ2-5; D call uncertain. The CDR3 spans 13 residues. The V gene lost 3 bases and the J gene lost 5 bases, with 11 bases spanning the gap. Germline V CDR1 and CDR2: SGHRS, YFSETQ. CDR3 nucleotide sequence: TGCGCCAGCAGCTCGTTGGAAACGGAGACCCAGTACTTC. Amino acids: CASSSLETETQYF.

This clonotype was counted a single time. The genes are TRBV2 and TRBJ2-2; 9 bases agree with TRBD1. CDR3 size: 15 residues. Germline assignment: CDR1 SNHLY and CDR2 FYNNEI. Trimming took 6 bases from V and 4 from J; bases not matched to a gene: 6. This CDR3 is CASRETGGTTGELFF. The CDR3 nucleotides read TGTGCCAGCAGAGAGACAGGGGGGACCACCGGGGAGCTGTTTTTT.

This clonotype was seen a few times. J is TRBJ2-1 and V is TRBV9, with TRBD2 matching over 15 bases. The germline CDR1 and CDR2 sequences are SGDLS and YYNGEE. J lost 5 bases, V lost 4 bases, and 7 bases had no gene match. This CDR3 contains 17 residues. CDR3 region: CASSPGLAGGFNNEQFF. The CDR3 DNA reads as TGTGCCAGCAGCCCGGGACTAGCGGGAGGATTCAACAATGAGCAGTTCTTC.

This clonotype was seen only a few times. The chain joins TRBV5-1 to TRBJ2-1; D ambiguous. This CDR3 is built from 15 residues. The V and J ends lost 0 bases and 4 bases respectively, with 11 bases between them. Germline CDR1 reads SGHRS; CDR2 reads YFSETQ. The CDR3 region is CASSLAGQTYNEQFF. The CDR3 DNA reads TGCGCCAGCAGCTTGGCCGGGCAAACTTACAATGAGCAGTTCTTC.

The chain has TRBV5-4 and TRBJ2-7; D is uncertain. Germline-derived CDR1 and CDR2 are SGHNT and YYREEE (reference sequence). The CDR3 loop spans 14 amino acids. V was pared by 9 bases and J by 3 bases, with 19 bases between. The DNA of the CDR3 is TGTGCCACGAAAAGAGGCCAGGATTACTACGAGCAGTACTTC. This encodes CATKRGQDYYEQYF.

This chain joins TRBV29-1 and TRBJ2-1, with D perhaps TRBD1 or TRBD2 (5 bases each). This CDR3 is 12 amino acids long. The V and J ends lost 7 bases and 5 bases respectively, with 12 bases between them. The germline V gene has CDR1 SQVTM and CDR2 ANQGSEA. CDR3 residues: CSGGLGDNEQFF. The DNA for the CDR3 is TGCAGCGGGGGGTTGGGGGACAATGAGCAGTTCTTC.

This chain connects TRBV12-3 or TRBV12-4 to TRBJ2-7, with 8 bases that match TRBD2. V dropped 6 bases and J dropped 5; count of bases not matched to a gene: 15. There are 16 residues in the CDR3. CDR3 sequence: CASSFTGGTRADEQYF. The CDR3 coding sequence is TGTGCCAGCAGCTTTACTGGTGGGACTAGGGCAGACGAGCAGTACTTC.

The CDR3 region is CASSRVELNTEAFF. The DNA for the CDR3 is TGTGCCAGCAGCCGCGTCGAGTTGAACACTGAAGCTTTCTTT. The V gene is TRBV4-2, the J gene TRBJ1-1, with D unresolved. Germline V gene sequence: CDR1 LGHNA, CDR2 YNFKEQ. There are 14 residues in the CDR3. Between the trimmed V and J ends, which lost 4 bases and 0 bases, there was a span of 9 bases.

V gene TRBV25-1 combines with J gene TRBJ2-4; possible D gene TRBD1, 5 bases. The CDR3 is made up of 16 amino acids. Germline values: CDR1 MGHDK, CDR2 SYGVNS. V was pared by 2 bases and J by 0 bases, with 11 bases between. The DNA of the CDR3 is TGTGCCAGCAGTGAAACAGGTCCTCTAGCCAAAAACATTCAGTACTTC. This gives the protein CASSETGPLAKNIQYF. The full variable domain, with the rest looked up from reference TRBV25-1 and TRBJ2-4, is EADIYQTPRYLVIGTGKKITLECSQTMGHDKMYWYQQDPGMELHLIHYSYGVNSTEKGDLSSESTVSRIRTEHFPLTLESARPSHTSQYLCASSETGPLAKNIQYFGAGTRLSVL.

This clonotype was seen a few times. V is TRBV5-4 and J is TRBJ2-5; TRBD2 aligns across 11 bases. Germline-derived CDR1 and CDR2 are SGHNT and YYREEE (reference sequence). The CDR3 has 15 residues. The V gene end was trimmed by 4 bases and the J gene end by 4 bases; junction bases not matched to a gene: 6. DNA of the CDR3: TGTGCCAGCAGCCCGACTAGCGGGGAGCGAGAGACCCAGTACTTC. This translates into CASSPTSGERETQYF.

The rearrangement joins TRBV6-5 to TRBJ2-5; 7 bases align to TRBD1. This CDR3 has 14 amino acids. V dropped 2 bases and J dropped 5; count of bases not matched to a gene: 5. CDR1 is MNHEY and CDR2 is SVGAGI in the germline V gene. The CDR3 loop reads CASSYRYRGETQYF. DNA of the CDR3: TGTGCCAGCAGTTACCGATACAGGGGTGAGACCCAGTACTTC.

This clonotype was observed at least ten times. The chain has TRBV4-3 and TRBJ2-7; D might be TRBD1 or TRBD2, each matching 5 bases. The germline CDR1 and CDR2 sequences are LGHNA and YSLEER. The CDR3 consists of 16 residues. Between the trimmed V and J ends, which lost 1 base and 0 bases, there was a span of 13 bases. The chain's CDR3 is CASSQVRGRSSYEQYF. The CDR3 nucleotides read TGCGCCAGCAGCCAAGTTCGGGGACGGAGCTCCTACGAGCAGTACTTC.

This rearrangement joins TRBV11-2 to TRBJ1-2; 8 nucleotides align to TRBD1. In germline, CDR1 is SGHAT, CDR2 FQNNGV. V lost 1 base and J lost 3; bases outside the gene matches: 7. This CDR3 comprises 16 residues. CDR3 amino acids: CASSLVRGRTHYGYTF. In DNA form, the CDR3 reads TGTGCCAGCAGCTTAGTCAGGGGGCGCACTCACTATGGCTACACCTTC.

The J gene is TRBJ2-1, the V gene TRBV7-9; D is unclear. The CDR3 runs to 12 residues. Trimming took off 1 base at V and 7 bases at J, with 5 bases between the two ends. The germline V gene has CDR1 SEHNR and CDR2 FQNEAQ (reference sequence). CDR3 coding DNA: TGTGCCAGCAGCTTAGATATGAATGAGCAGTTCTTC. Encoded protein: CASSLDMNEQFF.

Details on this clonotype: One junction end does not reproduce the germline sequence, and a read error may be involved. This chain links TRBV11-2 with TRBJ2-7; 7 bases are shared with TRBD2. The CDR3 is 15 amino acids. Germline V gives CDR1 SGHAT, CDR2 FQNNGV. CDR3 residues: CASSLTVGGDYEQYF. CDR3 nucleotides: TGTGCTAGCAGCTTAACCGTGGGGGGGGACTACGAGCAGTACTTC.

The chain is built from TRBV27 and TRBJ2-7, with D perhaps TRBD1 (6 bases). This CDR3 region has 15 residues. The V end lost 5 bases, the J end lost 3 bases, and 17 bases lay between the germline ends. CDR1 MNHEY and CDR2 SMNVEV come from the germline V gene (reference sequence). The CDR3 loop reads CASSPQGSVGYEQYF. For the CDR3, the DNA is TGTGCCAGCAGTCCTCAGGGGTCCGTGGGCTACGAGCAGTACTTC.

V is TRBV6-2 or TRBV6-3 and J is TRBJ2-4; 7 bases agree with TRBD1. J gave up 3 bases and V 5 bases, and 7 bases lay outside the gene matches. Germline loops: CDR1 MNHEY, CDR2 SVGEGT. CDR3 length: 15 residues. The CDR3 spells CASSEGTAGKNIQYF. The CDR3 DNA follows: TGTGCCAGCAGTGAGGGGACAGCCGGCAAAAACATTCAGTACTTC.

The J gene is TRBJ2-1, the V gene TRBV5-1, with a possible D match to TRBD2 (5 bases). Trimming pared 1 base from V and 7 bases from J, leaving 9 bases between. CDR3 length: 13 residues. From germline, CDR1 is SGHRS and CDR2 YFSETQ. CDR3 sequence reads: CASSLTRLNEQFF. CDR3 nucleotide sequence: TGCGCCAGCAGCTTGACTAGGTTAAATGAGCAGTTCTTC.

The chain joins TRBV28 to TRBJ2-5; D call uncertain. V lost 6 bases and J 5 bases, leaving 19 bases between the germline ends. The CDR3 has 15 amino acids. Germline V gene sequence: CDR1 MDHEN, CDR2 SYDVKM. CDR3 protein: CASSGRIQYVETQYF. The CDR3 nucleotides are TGTGCCAGCAGCGGCCGGATCCAATATGTGGAGACCCAGTACTTC.

This chain uses TRBV4-3 with TRBJ1-1; 10 bases map to TRBD1. This CDR3 comprises 15 residues. The germline V gene encodes CDR1 LGHNA and CDR2 YSLEER. J was trimmed by 8 bases and V by 3 bases; bases with no gene match: 9. The CDR3 DNA sequence: TGCGCCAGCAGCCACTCCGACAGGGGGCGGCGGGAAGCTTTCTTT. Translating gives CASSHSDRGRREAFF.

J is TRBJ2-1 and V is TRBV4-2; 14 nucleotides align to TRBD2. CDR1 and CDR2 (germline): LGHNA, YNFKEQ. The CDR3 is 16 residues long. The V segment lost 4 bases and the J segment 6 bases; nucleotides outside the gene matches: 5. The CDR3: CASSRMGTSGSNEQFF. In DNA, the CDR3 is TGTGCCAGCAGCCGTATGGGGACTAGCGGGAGCAATGAGCAGTTCTTC.

The chain carries TRBV6-5 and TRBJ2-4, with TRBD2 matching 8 bases. The CDR3 is made up of 15 amino acids. Germline V gene lookup returns CDR1 MNHEY and CDR2 SVGAGI. Germline trimming cut 2 bases from V and 4 bases from J; bases unmatched to any gene: 4. This CDR3 is CASSYTREGKNIQYF. CDR3 nucleotides: TGTGCCAGCAGTTACACCCGGGAGGGGAAAAACATTCAGTACTTC.

CDR3 in DNA: TGTGCCAGCAGCTCGGACCGGATAAATGAGCAGTTCTTC. It is translated as CASSSDRINEQFF. The rearrangement links TRBV11-3 to TRBJ2-1; D is unresolved. Germline V gives CDR1 SGHNT, CDR2 YENEEA. Trimming shortened V by 4 bases and J by 7 bases, and 11 bases separated the two germline ends. The CDR3 has 13 amino acids.

This chain joins TRBV10-3 and TRBJ2-7; the D gene could be TRBD1 or TRBD2 (5 bases each). The germline CDR1 and CDR2 sequences are ENHRY and SYGVKD. Trimming stripped 3 bases from V and 12 bases from J, with 12 bases between. The CDR3 runs to 11 residues. The CDR3 sequence: CAISDGGFPYF. CDR3 in DNA: TGTGCCATCAGTGATGGGGGTTTCCCGTACTTC.

The sample holds a few counts of this clonotype. The chain carries TRBV20-1 and TRBJ2-7; D may be TRBD2 (5 bases). V lost 0 bases to trimming and J lost 2 bases, with 14 bases between them. CDR3 length equals 15 residues. Per the germline V gene, CDR1 is DFQATT and CDR2 is SNEGSKA (reference sequence). The CDR3 loop reads CSARDQDSLPYEQYF. CDR3 coding DNA: TGCAGTGCTAGAGATCAGGACTCCCTGCCCTACGAGCAGTACTTC.

V is TRBV6-1 and J is TRBJ2-7; possibly TRBD2 for D (5 bases). The CDR3 has 15 amino acids. The V and J ends lost 0 bases and 5 bases respectively, with 14 bases between them. The V gene's germline CDR1 is MNHNS and CDR2 SASEGT. For the CDR3, the DNA is TGTGCCAGCAGTGAAGCAGGGCTAGCAGGCGACGAGCAGTACTTC. Protein: CASSEAGLAGDEQYF.

This clonotype was counted only a few times. The genes are TRBV9 and TRBJ2-3; 9 bases line up with TRBD2. The germline V gene encodes CDR1 SGDLS and CDR2 YYNGEE. The CDR3 is 17 amino acids. The J segment lost 6 bases and the V segment lost 0 bases, leaving 11 bases of the junction unmatched. The CDR3 nucleotides read TGTGCCAGCAGCGTAGACGGTAGCGGGAGTCTGTTGGATACGCAGTATTTT. Amino acid sequence: CASSVDGSGSLLDTQYF.

J is TRBJ2-3 and V is TRBV14, with TRBD2 matching 9 bases. V lost 0 bases, J lost 3 bases, and 7 bases stayed unmatched. The germline V gene has CDR1 SGHDN and CDR2 FVKESK. CDR3 length equals 17 residues. This CDR3 reads CASSQDLRGGATDTQYF. The CDR3 DNA sequence: TGTGCCAGCAGCCAAGATTTGCGGGGGGGCGCGACAGATACGCAGTATTTT. The full variable domain, completed using reference TRBV14 and TRBJ2-3, is EAGVTQFPSHSVIEKGQTVTLRCDPISGHDNLYWYRRVMGKEIKFLLHFVKESKQDESGMPNNRFLAERTGGTYSTLKVQPAELEDSGVYFCASSQDLRGGATDTQYFGPGTRLTVL.